The 2 T cell receptor beta chains below come from one sample, sequenced in a study of blood T cell repertoires in COVID-19. The data were produced by immunoSEQ multiplex PCR, yet TCRdb's version contains in-frame clones alone and is incomplete. The sample carries about 240,000 clones, roughly 80% recorded once. Specimen: PBMCs or T cells enriched from blood (not recorded which). The receptors here all came from a middle-aged woman who had been exposed to COVID-19.

The chain links TRBV7-9 to TRBJ1-5, with TRBD1 identical over 7 bases. CDR3 length equals 17 residues. CDR1 SEHNR and CDR2 FQNEAQ come from the germline V gene (reference sequence). Trimming cost V 5 bases and J 0 bases; bases outside gene matches: 10. CDR3 in DNA: TGTGCCAGCAGCCCGGGACAGCAAAGTTATAGCAATCAGCCCCAGCATTTT. Translating gives CASSPGQQSYSNQPQHF.

The CDR3 protein is CASRDSSYEQYF. The CDR3 DNA sequence: TGCGCCAGCAGGGACAGCTCCTACGAGCAGTACTTC. The gene calls are TRBV5-1 and TRBJ2-7; a possible D gene is TRBD1 (6 bases). CDR3 size: 12 residues. Trimming removed 5 bases from V and 0 bases from J, with 6 bases in between. From germline, CDR1 is SGHRS and CDR2 YFSETQ.